Given below is one T cell receptor beta chain in context. Germline values: CDR1 LGHNA, CDR2 YNFKEQ. This CDR3 contains 15 residues. Trimming shortened V by 3 bases and J by 1 base, and 13 bases separated the two germline ends. Using immunoSEQ multiplex PCR, the repertoire was profiled, and TCRdb retains in-frame clones only, with some absent. The sample holds approximately 240,000 clones, roughly 80% seen once. This entry belongs to a study of blood T cell repertoires in COVID-19. Looking at the study overall: Acute and convalescent COVID-19 specimens originated in the United States, Italy and Spain. T cells, B-cell-depleted T cells, or PBMCs supplied cDNA or gDNA.

Recruits, aged roughly 18 to 95 years, lived in 20 to 30 US areas. Categorization into cohorts depended on clinical history that participants reported. The sequence came from a woman in her 40s with acute COVID-19. The specimen was PBMCs or T cells enriched from blood (not recorded which). V and J are TRBV4-2 and TRBJ2-7; TRBD1 might be the D (5 bases). The CDR3 DNA reads as TGTGCCAGCAGCCATTTGACAGACCATTCCTACGAGCAGTACTTC. This codes for CASSHLTDHSYEQYF.